Listed below are T cell receptor beta chains from one sample, sequenced in a study of T-cell memory formation after mild COVID-19. TCRdb redid the calling of the 5' RACE reads with MiXCR, one entry per CDR3 protein. The repertoire consists of around 200,000 distinct CDR3 sequences, with 20% to 25% occurring once and the leading ten covering 23%. What was sequenced was PBMCs or a T cell subset sorted from them (not recorded which). The source is an adult woman who had mild COVID-19 (a few samples of this study predate the infection). Cell type and time point are not known. The CDR3 runs from the conserved cysteine through the conserved F or W. The D gene is left open where the match is weak. The size field is filled for only some rows; it gives once, few, many or a size class.

V gene	J gene	D gene	clone size	CDR3 DNA	CDR3 protein
TRBV7-9	TRBJ2-7	TRBD1	.	TGTGCCAGCAGCTTAAGTTGGACAGGGGAGCCCTACGAGCAGTACTTC	CASSLSWTGEPYEQYF
TRBV12-3/TRBV12-4	TRBJ1-4	.	.	TGTGCCAGCAGTACAGGCGAAAAACTGTTTTTT	CASSTGEKLFF
TRBV7-8	TRBJ2-3	.	many	TGTGCCAGCAGCTTAAGGAGGGCTTATAGTCGGGAGAACGGCACAGATACGCAGTATTTT	CASSLRRAYSRENGTDTQYF
TRBV7-8	TRBJ1-4	.	.	TGTGCCAGCAGCTTAGGCCTGGCAACTAATGAAAAACTGTTTTTT	CASSLGLATNEKLFF
TRBV7-9	TRBJ2-3	TRBD1	.	TGTGCCAGCAGCTCAGACCGGGACAGGGAGGCAGATACGCAGTATTTT	CASSSDRDREADTQYF
TRBV20-1	TRBJ2-2	.	few	TGCAGTGCTAGACGGGATTTAGACACCGGGGAGCTGTTTTTT	CSARRDLDTGELFF
TRBV7-2	TRBJ1-3	.	many	TGTGCCAGCAGCAGGGACGGAACCTCTGGAAACACCATATATTTT	CASSRDGTSGNTIYF
TRBV11-2	TRBJ2-1	.	.	TGTGCCAGCAGCTTAGTGAGGTACAATGAGCAGTTCTTC	CASSLVRYNEQFF
TRBV7-9	TRBJ1-2	TRBD1	.	TGTGCCAGCAGCTTCCCCACGGGACAGGGAAACTATGGCTACACCTTC	CASSFPTGQGNYGYTF
TRBV4-1	TRBJ1-2	.	.	TGCGCCAGCAGCCAAGATGGTCTTTACGGAGGGGGCTACACCTTC	CASSQDGLYGGGYTF